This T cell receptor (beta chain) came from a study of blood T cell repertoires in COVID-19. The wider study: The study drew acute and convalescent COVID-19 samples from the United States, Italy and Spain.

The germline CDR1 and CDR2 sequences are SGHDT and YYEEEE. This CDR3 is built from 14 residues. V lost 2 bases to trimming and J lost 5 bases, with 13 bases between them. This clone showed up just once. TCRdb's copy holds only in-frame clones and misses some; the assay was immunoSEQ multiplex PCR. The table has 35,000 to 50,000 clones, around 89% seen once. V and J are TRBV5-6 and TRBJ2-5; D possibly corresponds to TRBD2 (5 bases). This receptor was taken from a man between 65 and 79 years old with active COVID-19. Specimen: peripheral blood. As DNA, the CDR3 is TGTGCCAGCAGCTTTAGAAACGGGGTGGAGACCCAGTACTTC. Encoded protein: CASSFRNGVETQYF.